A selection of T cell receptor beta chains follows, all from one sample in a study of Ad26.COV2.S vaccination and SARS-CoV-2 variants. The assay was immunoSEQ multiplex PCR, and TCRdb's table has in-frame clones only and misses some. The sample consists of about 680,000 clones, more than 80% of them appearing once. The input for sequencing was peripheral blood, taken in a trial of Ad26.COV2.S vaccine versus placebo. The receptors shown here come from a person between 18 and 59 years old who received the Ad26.COV2.S COVID-19 vaccine or a placebo. The CDR3 runs from the conserved cysteine through the conserved F or W. Fields, in order: V gene, D gene, J gene, CDR3 length, clone size, CDR3 protein, CDR3 DNA. D genes are given only for firm matches. Size tells how often a clone was seen (once, few, many) or the class of an expanded clone, and some rows leave it out.

TRBV3-1/TRBV3-2	TRBD1	TRBJ1-1	13	-	CASSQAGQGKAFF	TGTGCCAGCAGCCAAGCCGGACAGGGCAAAGCTTTCTTT
TRBV24-1	TRBD2	TRBJ2-1	17	-	CATSDPRTSGKYNEQFF	TGTGCCACCAGTGATCCTCGGACTAGCGGAAAGTACAATGAGCAGTTCTTC
TRBV19	TRBD1	TRBJ2-2	14	-	CASEDRGNTGELFF	TGTGCCAGCGAGGACAGGGGCAACACCGGGGAGCTGTTTTTT
TRBV3-1/TRBV3-2	-	TRBJ2-3	16	-	CASSQDGLAPTDTQYF	TGTGCCAGCAGCCAAGATGGCCTAGCCCCCACAGATACGCAGTATTTT
TRBV6-1	-	TRBJ1-5	16	-	CASSEVGGFWNQPQHF	TGTGCCAGCAGTGAAGTAGGGGGTTTTTGGAATCAGCCCCAGCATTTT
TRBV3-1/TRBV3-2	-	TRBJ2-7	15	-	CASSLRAGLSYEQYF	TGTGCCAGCAGCCTAAGGGCGGGGCTCTCCTACGAGCAGTACTTC
TRBV5-1	TRBD1	TRBJ2-5	19	-	CASSTNPGQGGMLVETQYF	TGCGCCAGCAGCACCAATCCGGGACAGGGAGGAATGTTGGTAGAGACCCAGTACTTC
TRBV7-7	-	TRBJ2-3	13	-	CASSLGGTDTQYF	TGTGCTAGCAGCTTAGGCGGGACAGATACGCAGTATTTT
TRBV5-1	-	TRBJ1-2	14	once	CASSPPQGNYGYTF	TGCGCCAGCAGCCCCCCGCAGGGGAACTATGGCTACACCTTC
TRBV3-1/TRBV3-2	-	TRBJ1-2	15	-	CASSHDRSQRYGYTF	TGTGCCAGCAGCCACGACAGGAGCCAACGATATGGCTACACCTTC
TRBV3-1/TRBV3-2	-	TRBJ1-6	15	-	CASSLGSSYNSPLHF	TGTGCCAGCAGCCTCGGAAGTTCCTATAATTCACCCCTCCACTTT
TRBV6-5	-	TRBJ1-4	13	-	CASKRTETQKLFF	TGTGCCAGCAAGAGGACAGAGACCCAAAAACTGTTTTTT
TRBV29-1	-	TRBJ1-1	14	-	CSVGPQTVNTEAFF	TGCAGCGTTGGCCCCCAGACAGTGAACACTGAAGCTTTCTTT
TRBV2	-	TRBJ1-4	10	-	CASQGSILFF	TGTGCCAGCCAGGGTAGTATTCTGTTTTTT
TRBV30	-	TRBJ2-2	14	-	CAWKQGPNTGELFF	TGTGCCTGGAAACAGGGACCGAACACCGGGGAGCTGTTTTTT
TRBV18	TRBD2	TRBJ2-1	19	-	CASSPPGLAGGNSYNEQFF	TGTGCCAGCTCACCACCGGGACTAGCGGGGGGGAACTCCTACAATGAGCAGTTCTTC
TRBV19	-	TRBJ2-1	14	once	CASSDNLSYNEQFF	TGTGCCAGTAGTGACAACCTCTCCTACAATGAGCAGTTCTTC
TRBV2	TRBD2	TRBJ2-5	18	-	CASSEATSGGILWETQYF	TGTGCCAGCAGTGAAGCGACTAGCGGGGGCATTTTGTGGGAGACCCAGTACTTC
TRBV2	-	TRBJ2-1	11	once	CASSEGDEQFF	TGTGCCAGCAGTGAAGGAGATGAGCAGTTCTTC
TRBV29-1	TRBD1	TRBJ2-1	14	many	CSVEAWTGGREQFF	TGCAGCGTTGAAGCATGGACAGGGGGGAGGGAGCAGTTCTTC
TRBV12-3/TRBV12-4	-	TRBJ1-2	13	-	CASSLSASNGYTF	TGTGCCAGCAGTTTATCGGCCAGTAATGGCTACACCTTC
TRBV4-2	-	TRBJ2-1	17	-	CASSQAPKTNSYNEQFF	TGTGCCAGCAGCCAAGCTCCTAAGACAAATTCCTACAATGAGCAGTTCTTC
TRBV11-2	-	TRBJ2-2	17	once	CASSSTLNSGTPGELFF	TGTGCCAGCAGCTCTACGCTAAATTCAGGGACCCCCGGGGAGCTGTTTTTT
TRBV27	-	TRBJ1-5	13	-	CASSYKTDKPQHF	TGTGCCAGCAGTTACAAGACCGACAAGCCCCAGCATTTT
TRBV27	-	TRBJ2-1	16	once	CASKGGSWTSYNEQFF	TGTGCCAGCAAAGGGGGGTCCTGGACCTCCTACAATGAGCAGTTCTTC
TRBV11-2	TRBD2	TRBJ2-1	15	-	CASSLGLGEGARQFF	TGTGCCAGCAGCTTGGGACTAGGGGAGGGAGCGAGGCAGTTCTTC
TRBV27	-	TRBJ1-1	12	many	CASSSGVTEAFF	TGTGCCAGCAGTTCTGGGGTCACTGAAGCTTTCTTT
TRBV18	TRBD1	TRBJ1-2	16	-	CASSPLPGQDNYGYTF	TGTGCCAGCTCACCACTCCCGGGACAGGACAACTATGGCTACACCTTC
TRBV7-2	-	TRBJ2-5	15	-	CASSSTGLGLETQYF	TGTGCCAGCAGCTCAACAGGGCTGGGTCTAGAGACCCAGTACTTC
TRBV7-2	-	TRBJ1-1	14	-	CASSLGLENTEAFF	TGTGCCAGCAGCTTAGGGTTGGAGAACACTGAAGCTTTCTTT
TRBV18	-	TRBJ2-5	11	few	CASSPGETQYF	TGTGCCAGCTCACCAGGGGAGACCCAGTACTTC
TRBV10-3	TRBD1	TRBJ2-5	15	-	CATTSATGGKETQYF	TGTGCCACTACTAGCGCGACAGGGGGGAAAGAGACCCAGTACTTC
TRBV10-3	-	TRBJ1-1	14	-	CAISFQGLNTEAFF	TGTGCCATCAGTTTCCAAGGGCTGAACACTGAAGCTTTCTTT
TRBV9	-	TRBJ2-1	15	-	CASSVGGAAYNEQFF	TGTGCCAGCAGCGTAGGTGGAGCAGCCTACAATGAGCAGTTCTTC
TRBV7-9	TRBD1	TRBJ2-3	16	-	CASSSRQGIVTDTQYF	TGTGCCAGCAGCTCCAGACAGGGGATAGTTACAGATACGCAGTATTTT
TRBV21-1	-	TRBJ2-1	16	-	CASSLHARELYNEQFF	TGTGCCAGCAGCCTCCACGCGCGGGAGCTTTACAATGAGCAGTTCTTC
TRBV15	TRBD1	TRBJ2-1	14	-	CATSPGQGRNEQFF	TGTGCCACCAGCCCGGGACAGGGGAGGAATGAGCAGTTCTTC
TRBV30	TRBD1	TRBJ1-1	15	-	CAWTPPRGLGTEAFF	TGTGCCTGGACCCCCCCCAGGGGGCTGGGCACTGAAGCTTTCTTT
TRBV9	-	TRBJ1-2	16	once	CASSVGGGAFNYGYTF	TGTGCCAGCAGCGTAGGAGGAGGAGCTTTTAACTATGGCTACACCTTC
TRBV7-9	-	TRBJ1-1	14	-	CASSLTSANTEAFF	TGTGCCAGCAGCTTAACTTCGGCTAACACTGAAGCTTTCTTT
TRBV19	-	TRBJ1-2	13	-	CASNFWGAYGYTF	TGTGCCAGTAATTTTTGGGGCGCCTATGGCTACACCTTC
TRBV6-6	-	TRBJ2-3	14	-	CASSLAMSTDTQYF	TGTGCCAGCAGTTTGGCCATGAGCACAGATACGCAGTATTTT
TRBV5-1	-	TRBJ2-3	15	-	CASSSGQQSTDTQYF	TGCGCCAGCAGCTCAGGGCAACAAAGCACAGATACGCAGTATTTT
TRBV7-2	-	TRBJ1-1	15	-	CASSSNRVMNTEAFF	TGTGCCAGCAGCTCGAACAGGGTCATGAACACTGAAGCTTTCTTT
TRBV5-6	-	TRBJ2-7	11	-	CASSLLDEQYF	TGTGCCAGCAGCTTGTTGGACGAGCAGTACTTC
TRBV6-5	TRBD2	TRBJ2-7	16	-	CASSYGSGRSSYEQYF	TGTGCCAGCAGTTACGGAAGCGGGAGAAGCTCCTACGAGCAGTACTTC
TRBV19	-	TRBJ1-6	13	few	CASSQGWDSPLHF	TGTGCCAGTAGCCAAGGGTGGGATTCACCCCTCCACTTT
TRBV12-3/TRBV12-4	TRBD1	TRBJ1-2	13	-	CASRTGGIYGYTF	TGTGCCAGCAGGACAGGGGGCATCTATGGCTACACCTTC
TRBV27	-	TRBJ1-5	15	-	CASRSGGRGNQPQHF	TGTGCCAGCAGGTCGGGAGGTAGAGGTAATCAGCCCCAGCATTTT
TRBV5-1	-	TRBJ1-4	14	-	CASSFGGLGEKLFF	TGCGCCAGCAGCTTTGGGGGGCTTGGTGAAAAACTGTTTTTT
TRBV10-2	TRBD2	TRBJ2-7	19	-	CASSGGTSGTFHLPYEQYF	TGCGCCAGCAGTGGGGGGACTAGCGGGACCTTCCACCTCCCCTACGAGCAGTACTTC
TRBV6-6	-	TRBJ1-2	14	-	CASSSVGGGVGYTF	TGTGCCAGCAGTTCCGTCGGGGGGGGCGTTGGCTACACCTTC
TRBV29-1	TRBD1	TRBJ1-1	14	-	CSAHNRGLNTEAFF	TGCAGCGCCCACAACAGGGGGCTTAACACTGAAGCTTTCTTT
TRBV19	TRBD2	TRBJ2-3	15	-	CASIGLAGSTDTQYF	TGTGCCAGTATTGGACTAGCGGGAAGCACAGATACGCAGTATTTT
TRBV6-5	-	TRBJ2-2	13	-	CASSYRGAGELFF	TGTGCCAGCAGTTACAGGGGTGCCGGGGAGCTGTTTTTT
TRBV7-9	-	TRBJ2-1	13	-	CASSLNGGNEQFF	TGTGCCAGCAGCCTCAATGGGGGGAATGAGCAGTTCTTC
TRBV7-8	-	TRBJ1-1	15	-	CASSAKRMANTEAFF	TGTGCCAGCAGCGCCAAGCGCATGGCGAACACTGAAGCTTTCTTT